The 17 T cell receptor beta chains reported below all come from one sample, sequenced in a study of shared clonotypes between healthy human individuals. It was CD45RO-negative cells, positively selected for CCR7, that made up naive CD8 cells, with terminally differentiated effector memory CD45RA+ cells excluded. Sequencing was performed with immunoSEQ multiplex PCR; in TCRdb, only in-frame clones are kept and a portion is missing. The sample consists of about 2 million clones, approximately 94% of them appearing once. The material sequenced was naive CD8+ T cells sorted from blood. Every receptor here comes from a man aged 18 to 35 in good health.

This clone was recorded once. The chain recombines TRBV28 with TRBJ2-7; perhaps TRBD1 as D (6 bases). The length of the CDR3 is 16 residues. Germline CDR1 reads MDHEN; CDR2 reads SYDVKM. With 6 bases removed from V and 3 bases from J, the gap between germline ends came to 21 bases. The CDR3 bases are TGTGCCAGCAGCTTACCCGCCAGGACAGAGATCTACGAGCAGTACTTC. This codes for CASSLPARTEIYEQYF.

The CDR3 protein is CASTFAYSGQGSDYGYTF. In nucleotides, the CDR3 is TGTGCCAGCACTTTTGCATATTCCGGACAGGGGAGCGACTATGGCTACACCTTC. V gene TRBV28 combines with J gene TRBJ1-2, with TRBD1 identical over 9 bases. Germline loops: CDR1 MDHEN, CDR2 SYDVKM. The CDR3 has 18 amino acids. V shed 7 bases, J shed 3 bases, and the junction held 18 bases outside the gene matches.

There are a few counts of this clone. This sample includes further DNA sequences coding for the same CDR3. The V and J genes are TRBV5-6 and TRBJ2-3; D ambiguous. Germline values: CDR1 SGHDT, CDR2 YYEEEE. The V end was cut by 0 bases, the J end by 4 bases, with 3 bases between. This CDR3 is 12 amino acids long. This chain's CDR3 is CASSLVADTQYF. CDR3 nucleotides: TGTGCCAGCAGCTTGGTCGCAGATACGCAGTATTTT.

This chain links TRBV23-1 with TRBJ1-5, with 10 bases lining up with TRBD1. TRBV23-1 is classed as an ORF, of uncertain function. The CDR3 loop spans 13 amino acids. The junction had 2 bases not matched to a gene; V was cut back by 9 bases and J by 3 bases. CDR3 residues: CARGTGVNQPQHF. The CDR3 bases are TGCGCCAGGGGGACAGGGGTCAATCAGCCCCAGCATTTT.

J is TRBJ1-1 and V is TRBV19, with D possibly matching TRBD1 (5 bases). The germline V and J ends were trimmed by 9 bases and 1 base, with 24 bases remaining between them. The CDR3 extends over 17 amino acids. Germline V lookup: CDR1 LNHDA, CDR2 SQIVND (reference sequence). The CDR3 DNA follows: TGTGCCAGCCAAAGCGGGGCCGGGGGATCGAGGAACACTGAAGCTTTCTTT. This encodes CASQSGAGGSRNTEAFF.

The chain is built from TRBV7-2 and TRBJ2-1; 14 nucleotides line up with TRBD2. CDR3 length: 16 residues. Germline trimming cut 5 bases from V and 8 bases from J; bases unmatched to any gene: 8. Germline V gene lookup returns CDR1 SGHTA and CDR2 FQGNSA. CDR3 nucleotides: TGTGCCAGCAGCGCTTACACGGGACTAGCGGGAGATGAGCAGTTCTTC. Its protein is CASSAYTGLAGDEQFF.

The chain uses TRBV27 and TRBJ2-2; TRBD1 matches 7 bases. The CDR3 length is 16 residues. Germline loops: CDR1 MNHEY, CDR2 SMNVEV (reference sequence). With 5 bases clipped from V and 1 base from J, the junction kept 7 bases outside the gene matches. The CDR3 DNA sequence: TGTGCCAGCAGTCGATGGACAGGAGGGAACACCGGGGAGCTGTTTTTT. Its translation is CASSRWTGGNTGELFF.

This rearrangement joins TRBV27 to TRBJ1-4, with unresolved D. The CDR3 is 13 residues long. The V gene's germline CDR1 is MNHEY and CDR2 SMNVEV (reference sequence). The ends were cut back, 8 bases at V and 5 bases at J, with 12 bases in the middle. The CDR3 protein is CASSIQYNEKLFF. The CDR3 DNA follows: TGTGCCAGCTCCATACAGTACAATGAAAAACTGTTTTTT. Full variable domain (remainder filled in from reference TRBV27 and TRBJ1-4): EAQVTQNPRYLITVTGKKLTVTCSQNMNHEYMSWYRQDPGLGLRQIYYSMNVEVTDKGDVPEGYKVSRKEKRNFPLILESPSPNQTSLYFCASSIQYNEKLFFGSGTQLSVL.

The chain has TRBV30 and TRBJ1-1; unclear D gene. The CDR3 contains 13 residues. The V end lost 1 base, the J end lost 4 bases, and 10 bases lay between the germline ends. Germline lookup yields CDR1 GTSNPN and CDR2 SVGIG (reference sequence). This CDR3 is CAWSGREGTEAFF. Written as DNA, the CDR3 is TGTGCCTGGAGTGGGAGGGAGGGCACTGAAGCTTTCTTT.

V gene TRBV27 combines with J gene TRBJ1-5, with D perhaps TRBD1 (5 bases). Germline values: CDR1 MNHEY, CDR2 SMNVEV (reference sequence). The CDR3 consists of 17 residues. V was clipped by 0 bases and J by 2 bases, with 14 bases between them. The CDR3 nucleotides read TGTGCCAGCAGTTTATCAGGAGGGGATTTTGGCAATCAGCCCCAGCATTTT. This encodes CASSLSGGDFGNQPQHF.

Comments on this clone: The same CDR3 arises from other DNA sequences in this sample as well. This chain connects TRBV5-4 to TRBJ2-7; D perhaps matches TRBD2 (5 bases). Per germline, CDR1 SGHNT and CDR2 YYREEE (reference sequence). V dropped 0 bases and J dropped 2 bases, with 6 bases sitting between them. CDR3 length: 13 amino acids. CDR3 residues: CASSLGGTYEQYF. The CDR3 DNA is TGTGCCAGCAGCTTGGGAGGGACCTACGAGCAGTACTTC. Full variable domain (rest looked up from reference TRBV5-4 and TRBJ2-7): ETGVTQSPTHLIKTRGQQVTLRCSSQSGHNTVSWYQQALGQGPQFIFQYYREEENGRGNFPPRFSGLQFPNYSSELNVNALELDDSALYLCASSLGGTYEQYFGPGTRLTVT.

The rearrangement joins TRBV4-1 to TRBJ1-1; D is undetermined. There are 14 residues in the CDR3. Looked up from germline, CDR1 is MGHRA and CDR2 is YSYEKL. With 4 bases removed from V and 6 bases from J, the gap between germline ends came to 15 bases. CDR3 region: CASSRQRNTPEAFF. In nucleotides, the CDR3 is TGCGCCAGCAGCCGCCAACGAAATACACCTGAAGCTTTCTTT.

The chain uses TRBV11-2 and TRBJ2-5, with D possibly matching TRBD1 (6 bases). Deletions cut 1 base from V and 1 base from J, with 7 bases between. Germline CDR1 SGHAT, CDR2 FQNNGV. The CDR3 covers 14 residues. The CDR3 DNA is TGTGCCAGCAGCTTAGCGACAGGCCAAGAGACCCAGTACTTC. This sequence encodes CASSLATGQETQYF. Filled out from reference TRBV11-2 and TRBJ2-5, the complete variable domain reads EAGVAQSPRYKIIEKRQSVAFWCNPISGHATLYWYQQILGQGPKLLIQFQNNGVVDDSQLPKDRFSAERLKGVDSTLKIQPAKLEDSAVYLCASSLATGQETQYFGPGTRLLVL.

The rearrangement joins TRBV10-1 to TRBJ2-7; D possibly corresponds to TRBD1 (5 bases). The CDR3 is 13 residues long. Trimming took off 4 bases at V and 5 bases at J, with 12 bases between the two ends. The germline CDR1 and CDR2 sequences are WNHNN and SYGVQD (reference sequence). This CDR3 is CASSAIQGNEQYF. CDR3 coding DNA: TGCGCCAGCAGTGCCATCCAGGGCAACGAGCAGTACTTC.

This chain links TRBV7-9 with TRBJ1-1, with a weak D call TRBD1 (5 bases). The CDR3 consists of 16 residues. With 5 bases removed from V and 2 bases from J, the gap between germline ends came to 18 bases. The germline V gene has CDR1 SEHNR and CDR2 FQNEAQ (reference sequence). As DNA, the CDR3 is TGTGCCAGCAGCGAACCAGACAGCGACTTTAACACTGAAGCTTTCTTT. It is translated as CASSEPDSDFNTEAFF.

The chain carries TRBV27 and TRBJ2-7; D uncertain. Germline assignment: CDR1 MNHEY and CDR2 SMNVEV (reference sequence). This CDR3 is built from 13 residues. Trimming removed 6 bases at V and 6 bases at J, with 15 bases between. The CDR3, as DNA: TGTGCCAGCAGCCAGCTTGTTACGGGCGAGCAGTACTTC. It translates to CASSQLVTGEQYF.

This clone was seen a single time. This chain links TRBV2 with TRBJ1-2; 11 bases align to TRBD1. CDR3 size: 14 residues. The V and J ends lost 6 bases and 8 bases, in that order; junction bases with no gene match: 8. Per germline, CDR1 SNHLY and CDR2 FYNNEI. The DNA of the CDR3 is TGTGCCAGCAGCCCCGGACAGGGGGCAAGCGGCTACACCTTC. Translating gives CASSPGQGASGYTF.